The present TCR beta chain was sequenced within a study of human T cells and chemical hapten exposure. Study background: Patients, largely female, had alopecia areata, totalis or universalis. The variation in per-sample TCR yields arose mainly from small differences in pooled library volumes.

The ends lost 5 bases at V and 2 bases at J; junction bases unmatched: 13. The CDR3 loop spans 17 amino acids. This clonotype was detected only a few times. The target antigen is unknown. TCRdb fed the RACE reads into MiXCR, producing one record per CDR3 protein. Of roughly 380,000 distinct CDR3 sequences in the sample, around 5.5% are singletons; the top ten hold roughly 2.6%. Study-level findings and limits: While controls formed fewer of them, expanded TCRs formed significantly more large CDR3 similarity clusters.

Time point: pre-sensitization, week 0. Treatment reported: therapeutic diphenylcyclopropenone sensitization with weekly scalp DPC. Each donor was an alopecia patient between 18 and 70 years of age who qualified for DPC. The receptor's source is a woman between 45 and 65 years old with alopecia areata. Some clones in this sample may be carry-over from other donors' samples. This chain uses TRBV12-3 or TRBV12-4 with TRBJ1-2; 8 positions agree with TRBD1. Material: whole blood, obtained in connection with sensitization to the hapten diphenylcyclopropenone (DPC). CDR3 in amino acids: CASSTTWQGAKNYGYTF. The DNA of the CDR3 is TGTGCCAGCAGTACTACATGGCAGGGGGCAAAGAACTATGGCTACACCTTC.